These 2 T cell receptor beta chains came from one sample sequenced in a study of blood T cell repertoires in COVID-19. The protocol was immunoSEQ multiplex PCR, while the TCRdb copy is restricted to in-frame clones and leaves out a portion. The sample holds under 450,000 clones, 89% seen once. Material for sequencing was peripheral blood. The receptors come from a woman in her 40s with COVID-19, enrolled during active disease.

The rearrangement joins TRBV7-2 to TRBJ1-2, with D tentatively TRBD1 (6 bases). The germline V gene has CDR1 SGHTA and CDR2 FQGNSA. The CDR3 is 14 amino acids. The V and J ends lost 0 bases and 3 bases respectively, with 8 bases between them. The CDR3 protein is CASSLARQDYGYTF. The CDR3 bases are TGTGCCAGCAGCTTAGCGCGACAGGACTATGGCTACACCTTC.

This rearrangement joins TRBV7-8 to TRBJ1-2, with no clear D. This CDR3 comprises 12 residues. Deletions cut 5 bases from V and 5 bases from J, with 9 bases between. In germline, CDR1 is SGHVS, CDR2 FQNEAQ. This CDR3 is CASSLTTYGYTF. The CDR3 region has the DNA TGTGCCAGCAGCCTTACGACTTATGGCTACACCTTC.